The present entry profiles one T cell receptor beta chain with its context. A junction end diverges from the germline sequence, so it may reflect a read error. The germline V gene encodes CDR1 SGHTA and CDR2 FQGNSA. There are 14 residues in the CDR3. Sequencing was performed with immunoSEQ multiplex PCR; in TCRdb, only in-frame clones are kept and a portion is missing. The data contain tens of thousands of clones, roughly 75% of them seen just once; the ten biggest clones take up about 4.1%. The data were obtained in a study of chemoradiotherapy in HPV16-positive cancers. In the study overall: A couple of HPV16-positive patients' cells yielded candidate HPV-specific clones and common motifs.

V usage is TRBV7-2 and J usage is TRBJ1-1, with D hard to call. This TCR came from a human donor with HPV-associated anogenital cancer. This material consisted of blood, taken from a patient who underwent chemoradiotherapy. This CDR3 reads CASSLDFANTEAFF. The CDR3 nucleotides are TGTGCCAGCAGTTTAGATTTCGCGAACACTGAAGCTTTCTTT.